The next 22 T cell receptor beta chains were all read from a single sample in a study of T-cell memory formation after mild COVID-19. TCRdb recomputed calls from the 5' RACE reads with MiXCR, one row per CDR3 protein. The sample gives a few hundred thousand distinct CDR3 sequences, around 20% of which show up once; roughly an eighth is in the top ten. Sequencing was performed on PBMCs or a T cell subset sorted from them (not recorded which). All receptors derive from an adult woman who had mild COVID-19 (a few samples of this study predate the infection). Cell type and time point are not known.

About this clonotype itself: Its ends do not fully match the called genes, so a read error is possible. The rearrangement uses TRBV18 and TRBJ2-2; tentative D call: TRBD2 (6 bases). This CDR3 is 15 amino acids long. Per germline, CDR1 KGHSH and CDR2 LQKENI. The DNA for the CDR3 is TGTGCCAGCTCACCGCGGGACCGAAACACCGGGGATCTGTTTTTT. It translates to CASSPRDRNTGDLFF.

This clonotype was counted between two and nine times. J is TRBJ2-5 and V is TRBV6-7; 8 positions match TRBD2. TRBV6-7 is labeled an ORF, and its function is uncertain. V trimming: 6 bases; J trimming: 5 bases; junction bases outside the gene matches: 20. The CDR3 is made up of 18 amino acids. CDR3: CASRDGSGSGIWTETQYF. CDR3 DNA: TGTGCCAGCAGAGATGGTTCCGGTAGCGGGATTTGGACGGAGACCCAGTACTTC.

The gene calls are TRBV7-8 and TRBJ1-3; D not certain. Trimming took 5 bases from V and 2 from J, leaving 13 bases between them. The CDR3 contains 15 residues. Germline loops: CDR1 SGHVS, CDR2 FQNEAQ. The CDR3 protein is CASSDLFGAGNTIYF. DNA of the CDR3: TGTGCCAGCAGCGACCTTTTTGGGGCTGGAAACACCATATATTTT.

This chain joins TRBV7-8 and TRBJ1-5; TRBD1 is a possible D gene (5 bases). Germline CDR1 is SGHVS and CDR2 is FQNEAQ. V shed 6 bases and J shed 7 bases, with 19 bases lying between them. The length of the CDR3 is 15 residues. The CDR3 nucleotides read TGTGCCAGCAGTCCCAGGGAAGGCAGCGACCAGCCCCAGCATTTT. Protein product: CASSPREGSDQPQHF.

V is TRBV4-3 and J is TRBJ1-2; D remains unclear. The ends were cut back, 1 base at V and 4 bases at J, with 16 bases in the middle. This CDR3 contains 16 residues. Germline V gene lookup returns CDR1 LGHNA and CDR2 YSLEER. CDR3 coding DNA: TGCGCCAGCAGCCAAGGTGTCAGCATATCGAGCTATGGCTACACCTTC. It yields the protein CASSQGVSISSYGYTF.

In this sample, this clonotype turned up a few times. CDR3 amino acids: CASSLAQDSRGDAEQYF. The CDR3 DNA reads as TGTGCCAGCAGCTTAGCCCAAGACTCCAGGGGGGATGCCGAGCAGTACTTC. The rearrangement links TRBV7-8 to TRBJ2-7, with a weak D call TRBD1 (7 bases). The CDR3 contains 17 residues. Germline values: CDR1 SGHVS, CDR2 FQNEAQ. The ends were cut back, 0 bases at V and 6 bases at J, with 21 bases in the middle.

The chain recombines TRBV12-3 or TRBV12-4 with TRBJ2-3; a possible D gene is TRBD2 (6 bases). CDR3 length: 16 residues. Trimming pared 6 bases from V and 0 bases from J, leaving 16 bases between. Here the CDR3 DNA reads TGTGCCAGCAGCCCCTCCGGCAGCGGGAGCACAGATACGCAGTATTTT. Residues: CASSPSGSGSTDTQYF.

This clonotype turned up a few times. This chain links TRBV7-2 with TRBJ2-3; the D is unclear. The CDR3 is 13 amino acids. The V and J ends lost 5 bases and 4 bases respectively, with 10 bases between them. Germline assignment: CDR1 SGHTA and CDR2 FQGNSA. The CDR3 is CASSEFRSDTQYF. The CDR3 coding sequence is TGTGCCAGCAGCGAGTTCCGTTCAGATACGCAGTATTTT.

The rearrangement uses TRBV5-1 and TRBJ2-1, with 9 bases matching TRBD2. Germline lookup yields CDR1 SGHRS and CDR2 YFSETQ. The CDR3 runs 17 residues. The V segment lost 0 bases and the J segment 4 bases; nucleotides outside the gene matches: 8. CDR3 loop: CASSLGGTSTTYNEQFF. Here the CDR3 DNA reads TGCGCCAGCAGCTTGGGAGGGACTAGCACCACGTACAATGAGCAGTTCTTC.

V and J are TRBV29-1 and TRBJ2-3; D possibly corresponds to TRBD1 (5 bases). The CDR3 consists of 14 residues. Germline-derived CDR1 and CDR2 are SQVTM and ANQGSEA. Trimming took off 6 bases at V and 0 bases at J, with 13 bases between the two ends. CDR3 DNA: TGCAGCGTCGGACAAGGAAGAAGCACAGATACGCAGTATTTT. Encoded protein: CSVGQGRSTDTQYF.

CDR3 sequence reads: CSARAPRHEQFF. CDR3 coding DNA: TGCAGTGCTAGAGCACCTAGGCATGAGCAGTTCTTC. The chain carries TRBV20-1 and TRBJ2-1; D ambiguous. This CDR3 has 12 residues. Trimming cost V 1 base and J 8 bases, with 9 bases left between them. Germline CDR1 DFQATT, CDR2 SNEGSKA (reference sequence).

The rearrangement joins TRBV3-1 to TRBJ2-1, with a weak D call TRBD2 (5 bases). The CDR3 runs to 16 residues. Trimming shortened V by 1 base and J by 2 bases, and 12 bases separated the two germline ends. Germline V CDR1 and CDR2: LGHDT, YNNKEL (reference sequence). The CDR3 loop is CASSQANLAAYNEQFF. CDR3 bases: TGTGCCAGCAGCCAAGCCAATCTAGCTGCCTACAATGAGCAGTTCTTC.

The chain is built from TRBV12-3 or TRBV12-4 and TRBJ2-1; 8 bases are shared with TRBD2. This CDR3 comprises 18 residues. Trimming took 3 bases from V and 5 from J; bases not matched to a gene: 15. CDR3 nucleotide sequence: TGTGCCAGCAGTTTGGGGCGGGGGGTACCCCCTTTCCACAATGAGCAGTTCTTC. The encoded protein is CASSLGRGVPPFHNEQFF.

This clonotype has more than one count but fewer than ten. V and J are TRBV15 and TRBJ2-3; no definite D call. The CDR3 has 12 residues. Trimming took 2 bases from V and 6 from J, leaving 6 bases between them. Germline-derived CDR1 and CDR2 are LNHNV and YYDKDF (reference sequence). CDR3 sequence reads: CATSRRADTQYF. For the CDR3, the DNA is TGTGCCACCAGCAGAAGGGCCGATACGCAGTATTTT.

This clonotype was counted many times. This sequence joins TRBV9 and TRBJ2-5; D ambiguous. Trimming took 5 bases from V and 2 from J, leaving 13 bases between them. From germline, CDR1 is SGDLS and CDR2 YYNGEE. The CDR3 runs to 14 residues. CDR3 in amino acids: CASSSDRVQETQYF. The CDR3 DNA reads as TGTGCCAGCAGTTCCGATCGGGTACAAGAGACCCAGTACTTC.

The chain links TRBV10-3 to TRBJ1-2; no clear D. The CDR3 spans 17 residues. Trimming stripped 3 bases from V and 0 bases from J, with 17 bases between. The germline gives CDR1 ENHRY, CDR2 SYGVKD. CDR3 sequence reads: CAISDSTLGNSNYGYTF. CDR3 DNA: TGTGCCATCAGTGACTCAACCCTGGGGAATTCTAACTATGGCTACACCTTC.

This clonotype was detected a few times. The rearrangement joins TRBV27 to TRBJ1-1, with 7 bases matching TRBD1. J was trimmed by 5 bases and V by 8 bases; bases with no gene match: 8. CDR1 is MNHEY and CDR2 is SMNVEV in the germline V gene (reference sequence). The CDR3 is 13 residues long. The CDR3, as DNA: TGTGCCAGCTGCGAGGGGGCAGGAACTGAAGCTTTCTTT. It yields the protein CASCEGAGTEAFF.

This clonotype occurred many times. CDR3: CASSFGQGYEQYF. The DNA for the CDR3 is TGTGCCAGCAGCTTTGGACAGGGCTACGAGCAGTACTTC. This chain uses TRBV12-3 or TRBV12-4 with TRBJ2-7; 8 positions match TRBD1. The CDR3 runs to 13 residues. J gave up 3 bases and V 6 bases, and 4 bases lay outside the gene matches.

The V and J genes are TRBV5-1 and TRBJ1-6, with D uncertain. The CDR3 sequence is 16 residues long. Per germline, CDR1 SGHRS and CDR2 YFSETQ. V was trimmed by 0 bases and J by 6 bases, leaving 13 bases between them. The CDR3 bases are TGCGCCAGCAGCTTGGAGTGGCAGTCCATTAATTCACCCCTCCACTTT. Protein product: CASSLEWQSINSPLHF.

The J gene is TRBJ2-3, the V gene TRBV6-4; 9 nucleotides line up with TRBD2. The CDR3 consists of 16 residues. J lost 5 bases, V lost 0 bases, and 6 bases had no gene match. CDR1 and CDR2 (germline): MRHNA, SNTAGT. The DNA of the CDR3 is TGTGCCAGCAGTGACTCCAGCGGGGGGCAGGTAGATACGCAGTATTTT. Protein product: CASSDSSGGQVDTQYF.

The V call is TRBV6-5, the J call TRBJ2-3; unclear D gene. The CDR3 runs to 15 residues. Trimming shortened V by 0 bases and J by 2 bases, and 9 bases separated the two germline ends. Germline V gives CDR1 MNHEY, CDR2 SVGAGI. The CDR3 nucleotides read TGTGCCAGCAGTTACTCCTCAGTGGCCACAGATACGCAGTATTTT. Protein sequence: CASSYSSVATDTQYF.

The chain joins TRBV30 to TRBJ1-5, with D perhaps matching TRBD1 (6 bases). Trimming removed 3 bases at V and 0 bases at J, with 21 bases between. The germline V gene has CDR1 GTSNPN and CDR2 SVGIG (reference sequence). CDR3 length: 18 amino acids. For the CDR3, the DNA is TGTGCCTGGAGGGAAAGGGGGGGAGGCCCATATAGCAATCAGCCCCAGCATTTT. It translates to CAWRERGGGPYSNQPQHF.